Shown below are 20 T cell receptor beta chains from a single sample sequenced in a study of cytomegalovirus exposure and HLA in healthy donors. Data came from immunoSEQ multiplex PCR; TCRdb stores just in-frame clones and leaves some out. The table lists more than 300,000 clones, approximately 90% of them singletons, with roughly 0.8% in the top ten. Material for sequencing was PBMCs. The receptors here all came from a woman aged 18-29 years in good health and CMV-seronegative.

This clone has a single count. The chain is built from TRBV7-3 and TRBJ2-6; D gene ambiguous. CDR3 length equals 16 residues. Per the germline V gene, CDR1 is SGHTA and CDR2 is FQGTGA. V lost 2 bases, J lost 0 bases, and 8 bases lay in between. Here the CDR3 DNA reads TGTGCCAGCAGCTTAGCGAGAGACTCTGGGGCCAACGTCCTGACTTTC. Amino acid sequence: CASSLARDSGANVLTF.

The chain has TRBV6-5 and TRBJ2-2; possible D gene TRBD2, 7 bases. V lost 7 bases and J lost 3, with 15 bases in between. In germline, CDR1 is MNHEY, CDR2 SVGAGI. The CDR3 is 15 amino acids. The CDR3 region is CASNHEGGYTGELFF. DNA of the CDR3: TGTGCCAGCAACCACGAGGGGGGGTACACCGGGGAGCTGTTTTTT.

The chain couples TRBV7-3 to TRBJ2-1, with unresolved D. The CDR3 is 15 amino acids. Germline V gene sequence: CDR1 SGHTA, CDR2 FQGTGA. V dropped 2 bases and J dropped 0 bases, with 8 bases sitting between them. CDR3 residues: CASSLWRSSYNEQFF. The CDR3 region has the DNA TGTGCCAGCAGCTTATGGCGGAGCTCCTACAATGAGCAGTTCTTC.

The rearrangement uses TRBV30 and TRBJ2-7; tentatively, D is TRBD2 (6 bases). Germline V gene sequence: CDR1 GTSNPN, CDR2 SVGIG (reference sequence). The length of the CDR3 is 11 residues. The V end was cut by 6 bases, the J end by 5 bases, with 11 bases between. The DNA of the CDR3 is TGTGCCTGTCGTTGGGGGGACGAGCAGTACTTC. This codes for CACRWGDEQYF.

V usage is TRBV19 and J usage is TRBJ1-1; no firm D call. This CDR3 contains 19 residues. The V end lost 5 bases, the J end lost 2 bases, and 27 bases lay between the germline ends. Germline V gives CDR1 LNHDA, CDR2 SQIVND (reference sequence). CDR3 sequence: CASSLPSGIGMVGNTEAFF. CDR3 in DNA: TGTGCCAGTAGTCTACCCTCGGGGATCGGAATGGTGGGCAACACTGAAGCTTTCTTT.

DNA for the CDR3: TGTGCCAGCAGCTTGTTTAGTACGGCAGGGCCCCAGGCGGACACTGAAGCTTTCTTT. This sequence encodes CASSLFSTAGPQADTEAFF. This chain connects TRBV5-6 to TRBJ1-1; TRBD1 might be the D (5 bases). The germline gives CDR1 SGHDT, CDR2 YYEEEE. Trimming took off 1 base at V and 3 bases at J, with 25 bases between the two ends. The CDR3 runs 19 residues.

This chain joins TRBV5-1 and TRBJ2-2; D might be TRBD2 (6 bases). The germline V gene has CDR1 SGHRS and CDR2 YFSETQ. The CDR3 is 14 residues long. Trimming stripped 4 bases from V and 6 bases from J, with 13 bases between. CDR3 DNA: TGCGCCAGCAGCACAACTAGCTACCCCGGGGAGCTGTTTTTT. This encodes CASSTTSYPGELFF.

V and J are TRBV19 and TRBJ2-7, with 7 bases aligning to TRBD2. Losses at the gene ends were 9 bases for V and 2 bases for J; bases not matched to a gene: 13. There are 15 residues in the CDR3. The germline gives CDR1 LNHDA, CDR2 SQIVND (reference sequence). The CDR3 loop is CASRRGGTDPYEQYF. The CDR3 bases are TGTGCCAGCAGACGGGGAGGGACTGATCCCTACGAGCAGTACTTC. The full variable domain, with the rest looked up from reference TRBV19 and TRBJ2-7, is DGGITQSPKYLFRKEGQNVTLSCEQNLNHDAMYWYRQDPGQGLRLIYYSQIVNDFQKGDIAEGYSVSREKKESFPLTVTSAQKNPTAFYLCASRRGGTDPYEQYFGPGTRLTVT.

This chain joins TRBV5-4 and TRBJ2-7; D call uncertain. This CDR3 comprises 13 residues. Germline V gene data show CDR1 as SGHNT and CDR2 as YYREEE (reference sequence). V was shortened by 0 bases and J by 6 bases, with 10 bases between the two germline ends. The CDR3 spells CASSLDSGREQYF. CDR3 DNA: TGTGCCAGCAGCTTGGACTCGGGTCGCGAGCAGTACTTC. The variable domain in full, with the rest retrieved from reference TRBV5-4 and TRBJ2-7, is ETGVTQSPTHLIKTRGQQVTLRCSSQSGHNTVSWYQQALGQGPQFIFQYYREEENGRGNFPPRFSGLQFPNYSSELNVNALELDDSALYLCASSLDSGREQYFGPGTRLTVT.

Only one count was recorded for this clone. The CDR3, as DNA: TGTGCCAGCAGTTTAAGCTCCAGGGGAGAGACCCAGTACTTC. Encoded protein: CASSLSSRGETQYF. The chain is built from TRBV28 and TRBJ2-5; possible D gene TRBD1, 6 bases. V lost 2 bases and J 4 bases, leaving 11 bases between the germline ends. CDR3 length: 14 residues. CDR1 is MDHEN and CDR2 is SYDVKM in the germline V gene.

The CDR3 spells CASSVGGLANNEQFF. For the CDR3, the DNA is TGTGCCAGCAGCGTAGGCGGACTAGCTAACAATGAGCAGTTCTTC. The rearrangement uses TRBV9 and TRBJ2-1; 8 bases align to TRBD2. Trimming at V came to 0 bases and at J to 5 bases, leaving 4 bases not matched to a gene. CDR1 is SGDLS, CDR2 YYNGEE, per germline. The length of the CDR3 is 15 residues. The entire variable domain, with the rest obtained from reference TRBV9 and TRBJ2-1, is as follows: DSGVTQTPKHLITATGQRVTLRCSPRSGDLSVYWYQQSLDQGLQFLIQYYNGEERAKGNILERFSAQQFPDLHSELNLSSLELGDSALYFCASSVGGLANNEQFFGPGTRLTVL.

The chain carries TRBV10-3 and TRBJ1-4; tentative D call: TRBD1 (6 bases). The CDR3 runs to 15 residues. Trimming shortened V by 4 bases and J by 5 bases, and 14 bases separated the two germline ends. Germline V gene lookup returns CDR1 ENHRY and CDR2 SYGVKD. The chain's CDR3 is CAISVQGSANEKLFF. Here the CDR3 DNA reads TGTGCCATCAGTGTACAGGGATCCGCCAATGAAAAACTGTTTTTT.

The chain is built from TRBV27 and TRBJ2-7; 11 bases map to TRBD1. The V and J ends lost 6 bases and 4 bases, in that order; junction bases with no gene match: 8. Germline values: CDR1 MNHEY, CDR2 SMNVEV (reference sequence). The CDR3 runs 15 residues. The CDR3 nucleotides read TGTGCCAGCAGCCAGAACCGGGACAGGGGGTACGAGCAGTACTTC. Protein sequence: CASSQNRDRGYEQYF.

The chain carries TRBV7-2 and TRBJ1-1; D possibly corresponds to TRBD1 (6 bases). Per germline, CDR1 SGHTA and CDR2 FQGNSA. The CDR3 spans 14 residues. V lost 5 bases and J 4 bases, leaving 14 bases between the germline ends. DNA for the CDR3: TGTGCCAGCAGCGGGATCCAAGGGGGCACTGAAGCTTTCTTT. This sequence encodes CASSGIQGGTEAFF. Full variable domain (outside the CDR3, taken from reference TRBV7-2 and TRBJ1-1): GAGVSQSPSNKVTEKGKDVELRCDPISGHTALYWYRQSLGQGLEFLIYFQGNSAPDKSGLPSDRFSAERTGGSVSTLTIQRTQQEDSAVYLCASSGIQGGTEAFFGQGTRLTVV.

This chain uses TRBV13 with TRBJ2-5; a weak D match, TRBD1 (6 bases). This CDR3 region has 13 residues. Trimming removed 6 bases at V and 3 bases at J, with 11 bases between. Germline assignment: CDR1 PRHDT and CDR2 FYEKMQ (reference sequence). CDR3 residues: CASSRDTEETQYF. Written as DNA, the CDR3 is TGTGCCAGCAGTCGGGACACTGAAGAGACCCAGTACTTC.

The CDR3 is CASSPIVDRDQGSYNEQFF. For the CDR3, the DNA is TGCGCCAGCAGCCCAATCGTTGACAGGGATCAAGGGTCCTACAATGAGCAGTTCTTC. The J gene is TRBJ2-1, the V gene TRBV5-1; 7 positions match TRBD1. The CDR3 has 19 amino acids. V shed 4 bases and J 1 base; nucleotides not matched to a gene: 17. Per the germline V gene, CDR1 is SGHRS and CDR2 is YFSETQ.

CDR3 in amino acids: CASSPQPLAGDLSYEQYF. CDR3 nucleotides: TGTGCCAGCTCACCCCAGCCCCTAGCGGGAGATCTCTCCTACGAGCAGTACTTC. V gene TRBV18 combines with J gene TRBJ2-7; 10 bases align to TRBD2. Trimming took 3 bases from V and 0 from J; bases not matched to a gene: 11. CDR1 KGHSH and CDR2 LQKENI come from the germline V gene. The CDR3 is 18 residues long.

This sequence joins TRBV9 and TRBJ2-1; maybe TRBD1 (6 bases). This CDR3 region has 12 residues. The V gene lost 0 bases and the J gene lost 15 bases, with 13 bases spanning the gap. Looked up from germline, CDR1 is SGDLS and CDR2 is YYNGEE. In DNA form, the CDR3 reads TGTGCCAGCAGCGTAGACAACAGGGTCCCGTTCTTC. Protein sequence: CASSVDNRVPFF.

This clone was seen a handful of times. The V call is TRBV7-2, the J call TRBJ2-7; 8 bases fit TRBD1. The junction had 8 bases not matched to a gene; V was cut back by 5 bases and J by 2 bases. The germline V gene has CDR1 SGHTA and CDR2 FQGNSA. The CDR3 runs to 15 residues. Here the CDR3 reads CASSTGTGLTYEQYF. In nucleotides, the CDR3 is TGTGCCAGCAGCACCGGGACAGGCCTCACCTACGAGCAGTACTTC. The full variable domain, its missing parts supplied by reference TRBV7-2 and TRBJ2-7, is GAGVSQSPSNKVTEKGKDVELRCDPISGHTALYWYRQSLGQGLEFLIYFQGNSAPDKSGLPSDRFSAERTGGSVSTLTIQRTQQEDSAVYLCASSTGTGLTYEQYFGPGTRLTVT.

The chain carries TRBV29-1 and TRBJ1-1; D call uncertain. The CDR3 totals 19 residues. CDR1 and CDR2 (germline): SQVTM, ANQGSEA. V lost 2 bases, J lost 1 base, and 26 bases lay in between. As DNA, the CDR3 is TGCAGCGTTGAAAATTTAGCCGCGGCAGCCTGGGTCCCGAACACTGAAGCTTTCTTT. As protein: CSVENLAAAAWVPNTEAFF.